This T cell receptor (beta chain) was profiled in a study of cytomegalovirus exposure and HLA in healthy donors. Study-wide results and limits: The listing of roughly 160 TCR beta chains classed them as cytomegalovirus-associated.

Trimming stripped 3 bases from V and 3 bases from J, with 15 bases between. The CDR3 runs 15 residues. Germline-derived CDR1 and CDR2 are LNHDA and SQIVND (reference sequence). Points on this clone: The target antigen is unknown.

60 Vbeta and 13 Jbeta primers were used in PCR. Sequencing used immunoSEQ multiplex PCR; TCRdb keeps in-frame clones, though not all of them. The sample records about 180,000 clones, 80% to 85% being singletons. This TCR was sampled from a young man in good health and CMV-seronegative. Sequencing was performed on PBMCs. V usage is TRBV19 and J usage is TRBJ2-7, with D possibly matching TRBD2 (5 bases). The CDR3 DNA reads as TGTGCCAGTAGTATTAGCATAGGTGGACTCTACGAGCAGTACTTC. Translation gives CASSISIGGLYEQYF.